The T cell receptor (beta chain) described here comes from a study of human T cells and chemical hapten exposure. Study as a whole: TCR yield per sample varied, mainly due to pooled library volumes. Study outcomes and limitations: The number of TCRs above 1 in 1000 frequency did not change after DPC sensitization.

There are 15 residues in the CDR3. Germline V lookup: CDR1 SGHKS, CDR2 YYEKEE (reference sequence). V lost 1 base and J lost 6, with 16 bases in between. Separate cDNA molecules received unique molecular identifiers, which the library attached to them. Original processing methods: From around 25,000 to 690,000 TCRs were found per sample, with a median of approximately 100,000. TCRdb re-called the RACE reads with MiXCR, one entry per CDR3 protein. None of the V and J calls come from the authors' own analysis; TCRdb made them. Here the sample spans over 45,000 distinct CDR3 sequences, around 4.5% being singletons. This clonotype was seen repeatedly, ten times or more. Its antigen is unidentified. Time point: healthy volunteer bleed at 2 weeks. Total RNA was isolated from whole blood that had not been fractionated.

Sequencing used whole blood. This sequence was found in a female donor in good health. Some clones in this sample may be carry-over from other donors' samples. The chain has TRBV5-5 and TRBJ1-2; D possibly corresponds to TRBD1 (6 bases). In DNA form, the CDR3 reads TGTGCCAGCAGCTTGTCTACGGGGGCAGGAGATGGCTACACCTTC. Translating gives CASSLSTGAGDGYTF.